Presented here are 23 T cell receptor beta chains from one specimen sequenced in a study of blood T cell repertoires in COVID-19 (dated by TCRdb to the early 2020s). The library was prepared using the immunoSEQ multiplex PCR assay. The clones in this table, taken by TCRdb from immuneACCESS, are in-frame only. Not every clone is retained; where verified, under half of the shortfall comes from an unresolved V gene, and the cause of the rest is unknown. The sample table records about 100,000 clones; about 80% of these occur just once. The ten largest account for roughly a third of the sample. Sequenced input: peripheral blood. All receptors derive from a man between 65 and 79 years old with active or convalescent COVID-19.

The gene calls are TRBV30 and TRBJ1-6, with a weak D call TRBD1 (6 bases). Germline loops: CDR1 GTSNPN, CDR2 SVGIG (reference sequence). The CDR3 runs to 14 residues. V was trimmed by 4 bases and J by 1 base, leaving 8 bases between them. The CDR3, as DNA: TGTGCCTGGATGAGGGGGTCCTATAATTCACCCCTCCACTTT. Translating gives CAWMRGSYNSPLHF. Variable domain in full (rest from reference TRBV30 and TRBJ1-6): SQTIHQWPATLVQPVGSPLSLECTVEGTSNPNLYWYRQAAGRGLQLLFYSVGIGQISSEVPQNLSASRPQDRQFILSSKKLLLSDSGFYLCAWMRGSYNSPLHFGNGTRLTVT.

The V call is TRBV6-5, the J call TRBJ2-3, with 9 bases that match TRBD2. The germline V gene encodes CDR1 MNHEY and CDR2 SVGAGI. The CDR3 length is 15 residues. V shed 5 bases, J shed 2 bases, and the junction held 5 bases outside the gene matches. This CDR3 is CASSRLAEYTDTQYF. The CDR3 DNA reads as TGTGCCAGCAGTAGACTAGCGGAGTACACAGATACGCAGTATTTT.

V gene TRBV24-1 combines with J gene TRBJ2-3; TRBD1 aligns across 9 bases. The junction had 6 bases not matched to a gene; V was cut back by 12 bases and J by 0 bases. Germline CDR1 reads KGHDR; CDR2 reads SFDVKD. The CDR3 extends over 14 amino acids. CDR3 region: CASSDRGSTDTQYF. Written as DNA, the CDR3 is TGTGCCTCCTCGGACAGGGGTAGCACAGATACGCAGTATTTT.

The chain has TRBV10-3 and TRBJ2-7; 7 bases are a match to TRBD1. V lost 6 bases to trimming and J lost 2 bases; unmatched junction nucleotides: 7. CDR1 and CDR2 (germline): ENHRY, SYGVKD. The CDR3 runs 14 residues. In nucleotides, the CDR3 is TGTGCCATCAGCTACGACAGGGAAGCCTACGAGCAGTACTTC. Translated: CAISYDREAYEQYF.

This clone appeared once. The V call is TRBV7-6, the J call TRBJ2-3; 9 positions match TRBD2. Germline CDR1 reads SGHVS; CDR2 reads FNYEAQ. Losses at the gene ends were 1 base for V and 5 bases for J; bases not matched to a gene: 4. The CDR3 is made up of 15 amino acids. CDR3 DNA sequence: TGTGCCAGCAGCTTAGGCGGGAGGGCCAAAGATACGCAGTATTTT. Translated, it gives CASSLGGRAKDTQYF.

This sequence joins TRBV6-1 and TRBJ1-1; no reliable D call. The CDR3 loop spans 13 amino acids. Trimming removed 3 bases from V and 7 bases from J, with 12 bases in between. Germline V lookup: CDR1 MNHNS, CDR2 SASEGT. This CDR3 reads CASSERVGGEAFF. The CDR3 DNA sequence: TGTGCCAGCAGTGAGAGGGTCGGTGGTGAAGCTTTCTTT.

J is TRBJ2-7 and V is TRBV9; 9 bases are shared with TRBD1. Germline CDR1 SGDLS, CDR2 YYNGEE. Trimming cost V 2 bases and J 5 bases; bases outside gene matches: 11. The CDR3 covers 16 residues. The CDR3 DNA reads TGTGCCAGCAGCGTGGATCCACAGGGGGCGAGGAACGAGCAGTACTTC. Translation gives CASSVDPQGARNEQYF.

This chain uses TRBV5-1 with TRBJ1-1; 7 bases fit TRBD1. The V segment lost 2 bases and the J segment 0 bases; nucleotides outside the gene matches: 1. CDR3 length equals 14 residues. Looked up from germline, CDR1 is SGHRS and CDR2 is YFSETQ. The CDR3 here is CASSFGQVNTEAFF. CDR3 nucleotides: TGCGCCAGCAGCTTCGGACAGGTGAACACTGAAGCTTTCTTT.

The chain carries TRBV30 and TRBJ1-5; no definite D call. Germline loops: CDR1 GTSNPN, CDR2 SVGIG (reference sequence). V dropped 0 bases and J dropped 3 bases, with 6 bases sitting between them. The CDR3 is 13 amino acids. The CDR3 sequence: CAWSVHTNQPQHF. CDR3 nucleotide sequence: TGTGCCTGGAGTGTACATACCAATCAGCCCCAGCATTTT.

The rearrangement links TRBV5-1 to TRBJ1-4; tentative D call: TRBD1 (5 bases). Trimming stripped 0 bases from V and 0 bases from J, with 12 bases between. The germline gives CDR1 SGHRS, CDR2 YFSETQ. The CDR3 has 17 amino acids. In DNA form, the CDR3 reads TGCGCCAGCAGCTTGGGTTCCGTGGGGCCAACTAATGAAAAACTGTTTTTT. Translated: CASSLGSVGPTNEKLFF.

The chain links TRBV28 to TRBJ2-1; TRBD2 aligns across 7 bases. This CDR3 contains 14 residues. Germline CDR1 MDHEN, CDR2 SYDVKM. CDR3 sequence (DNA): TGTGCTATGGGGGGGGGTACCTCCTACAATGAGCAGTTCTTC. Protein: CAMGGGTSYNEQFF.

In DNA, the CDR3 is TGTGCCAGTAGTATAGATCAGGGGCAGCCCCAGCATTTT. Protein sequence: CASSIDQGQPQHF. The chain joins TRBV19 to TRBJ1-5, with a weak D call TRBD1 (6 bases). The CDR3 has 13 amino acids. V gave up 0 bases and J gave up 7 bases, with 7 bases separating them. Germline V gene data show CDR1 as LNHDA and CDR2 as SQIVND (reference sequence).

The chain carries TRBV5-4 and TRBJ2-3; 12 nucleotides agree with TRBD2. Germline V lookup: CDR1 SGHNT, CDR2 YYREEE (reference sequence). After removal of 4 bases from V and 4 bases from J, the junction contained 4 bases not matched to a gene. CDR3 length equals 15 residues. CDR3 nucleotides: TGTGCCAGCAGCCCTAGCGGGGGGGCAGCAGATACGCAGTATTTT. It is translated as CASSPSGGAADTQYF. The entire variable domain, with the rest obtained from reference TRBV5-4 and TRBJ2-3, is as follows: ETGVTQSPTHLIKTRGQQVTLRCSSQSGHNTVSWYQQALGQGPQFIFQYYREEENGRGNFPPRFSGLQFPNYSSELNVNALELDDSALYLCASSPSGGAADTQYFGPGTRLTVL.

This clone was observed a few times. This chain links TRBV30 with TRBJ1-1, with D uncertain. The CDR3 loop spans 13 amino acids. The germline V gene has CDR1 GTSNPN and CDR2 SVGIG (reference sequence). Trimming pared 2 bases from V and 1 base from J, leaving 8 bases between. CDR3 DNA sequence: TGTGCCTGGAGTAACCTGGCGAACACTGAAGCTTTCTTT. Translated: CAWSNLANTEAFF. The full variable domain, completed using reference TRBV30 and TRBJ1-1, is SQTIHQWPATLVQPVGSPLSLECTVEGTSNPNLYWYRQAAGRGLQLLFYSVGIGQISSEVPQNLSASRPQDRQFILSSKKLLLSDSGFYLCAWSNLANTEAFFGQGTRLTVV.

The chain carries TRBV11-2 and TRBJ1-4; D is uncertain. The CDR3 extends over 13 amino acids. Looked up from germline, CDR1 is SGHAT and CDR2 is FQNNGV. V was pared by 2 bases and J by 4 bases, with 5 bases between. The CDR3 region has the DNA TGTGCCAGCAGCTTATCCAATAATGAAAAACTGTTTTTT. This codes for CASSLSNNEKLFF.

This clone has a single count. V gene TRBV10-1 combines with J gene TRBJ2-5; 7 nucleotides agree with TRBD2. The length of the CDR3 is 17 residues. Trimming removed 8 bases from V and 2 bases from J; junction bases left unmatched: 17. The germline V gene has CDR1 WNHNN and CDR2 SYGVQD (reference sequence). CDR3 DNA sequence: TGCGCCAGCTATCCTCGGGGGAGGGCCCTTGTACAAGAGACCCAGTACTTC. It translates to CASYPRGRALVQETQYF.

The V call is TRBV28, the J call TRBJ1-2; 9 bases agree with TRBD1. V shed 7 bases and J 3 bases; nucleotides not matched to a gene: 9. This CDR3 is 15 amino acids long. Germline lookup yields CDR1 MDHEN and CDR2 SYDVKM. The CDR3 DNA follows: TGTGCCAGCAAAACCCCTACAGGGGGCGACTATGGCTACACCTTC. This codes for CASKTPTGGDYGYTF.

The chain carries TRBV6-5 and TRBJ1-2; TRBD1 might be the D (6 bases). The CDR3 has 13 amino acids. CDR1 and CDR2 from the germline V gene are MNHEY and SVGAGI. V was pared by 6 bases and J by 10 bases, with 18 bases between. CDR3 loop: CASSQGQWGPYTF. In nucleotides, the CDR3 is TGTGCCAGCAGCCAAGGACAGTGGGGCCCCTACACCTTC.

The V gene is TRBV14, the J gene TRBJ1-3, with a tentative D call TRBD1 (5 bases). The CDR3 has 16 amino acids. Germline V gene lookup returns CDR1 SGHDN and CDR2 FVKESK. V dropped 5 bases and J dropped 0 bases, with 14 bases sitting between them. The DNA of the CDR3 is TGTGCCAGCAGCGGACACAAGCTGAGCTCTGGAAACACCATATATTTT. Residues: CASSGHKLSSGNTIYF.

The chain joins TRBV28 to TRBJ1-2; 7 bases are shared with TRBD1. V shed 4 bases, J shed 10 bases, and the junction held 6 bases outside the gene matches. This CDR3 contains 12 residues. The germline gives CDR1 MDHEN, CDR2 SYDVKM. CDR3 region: CASSSPGTAYTF. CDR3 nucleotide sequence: TGTGCCAGCAGTTCCCCCGGGACAGCCTACACCTTC.

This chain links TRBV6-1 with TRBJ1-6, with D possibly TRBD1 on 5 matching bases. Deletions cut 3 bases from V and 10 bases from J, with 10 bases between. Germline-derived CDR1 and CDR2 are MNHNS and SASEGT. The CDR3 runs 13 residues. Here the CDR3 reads CASSDQGRSPLHF. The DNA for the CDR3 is TGTGCCAGCAGTGATCAGGGAAGGTCACCCCTCCACTTT.

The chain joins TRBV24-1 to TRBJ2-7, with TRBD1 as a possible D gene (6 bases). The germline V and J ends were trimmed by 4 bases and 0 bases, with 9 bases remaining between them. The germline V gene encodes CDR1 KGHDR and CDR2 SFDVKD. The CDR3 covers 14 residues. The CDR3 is CATSDQGSSYEQYF. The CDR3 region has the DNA TGTGCCACCAGTGACCAGGGGAGCTCCTACGAGCAGTACTTC.

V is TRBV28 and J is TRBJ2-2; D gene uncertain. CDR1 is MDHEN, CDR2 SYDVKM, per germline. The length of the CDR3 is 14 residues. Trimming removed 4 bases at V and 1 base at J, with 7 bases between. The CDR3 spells CASSSAGNTGELFF. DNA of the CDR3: TGTGCCAGCAGTTCGGCAGGGAACACCGGGGAGCTGTTTTTT.